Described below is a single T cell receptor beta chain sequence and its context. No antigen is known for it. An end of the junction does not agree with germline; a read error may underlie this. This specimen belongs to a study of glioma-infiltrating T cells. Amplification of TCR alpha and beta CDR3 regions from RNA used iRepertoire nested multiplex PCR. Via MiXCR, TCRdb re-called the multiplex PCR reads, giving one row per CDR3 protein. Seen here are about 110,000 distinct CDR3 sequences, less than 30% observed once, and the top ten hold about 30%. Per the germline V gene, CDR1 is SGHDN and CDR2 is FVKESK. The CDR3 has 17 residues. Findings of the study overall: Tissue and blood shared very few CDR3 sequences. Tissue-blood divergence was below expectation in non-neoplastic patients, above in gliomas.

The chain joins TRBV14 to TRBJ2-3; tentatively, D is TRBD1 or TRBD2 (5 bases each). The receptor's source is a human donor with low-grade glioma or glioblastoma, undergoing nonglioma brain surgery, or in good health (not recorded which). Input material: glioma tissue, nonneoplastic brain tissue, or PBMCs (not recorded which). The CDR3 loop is CASSQETAHSSTDTQCF. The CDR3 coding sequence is TGTGCCAGCAGCCAAGAGACAGCTCATTCTAGCACAGATACGCAGTGTTTT.